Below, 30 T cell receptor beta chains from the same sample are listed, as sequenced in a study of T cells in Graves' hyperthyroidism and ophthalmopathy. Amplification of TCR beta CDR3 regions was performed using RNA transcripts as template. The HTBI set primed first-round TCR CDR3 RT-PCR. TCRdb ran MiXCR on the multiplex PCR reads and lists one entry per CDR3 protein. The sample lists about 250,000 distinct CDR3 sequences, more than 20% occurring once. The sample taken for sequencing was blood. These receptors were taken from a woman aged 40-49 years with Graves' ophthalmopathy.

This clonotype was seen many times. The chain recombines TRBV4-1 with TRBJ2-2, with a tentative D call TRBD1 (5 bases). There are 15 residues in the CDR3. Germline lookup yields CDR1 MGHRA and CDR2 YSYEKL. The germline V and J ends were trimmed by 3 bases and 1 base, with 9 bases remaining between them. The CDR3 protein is CASSHNDRNTGELFF. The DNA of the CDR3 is TGCGCCAGCAGCCATAACGACAGGAACACCGGGGAGCTGTTTTTT.

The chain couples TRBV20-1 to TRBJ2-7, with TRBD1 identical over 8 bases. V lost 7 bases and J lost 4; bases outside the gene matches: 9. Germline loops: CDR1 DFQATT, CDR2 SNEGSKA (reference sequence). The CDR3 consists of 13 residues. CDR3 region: CSGMGQELYEQYF. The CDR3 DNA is TGCAGTGGGATGGGACAGGAGCTATACGAGCAGTACTTC.

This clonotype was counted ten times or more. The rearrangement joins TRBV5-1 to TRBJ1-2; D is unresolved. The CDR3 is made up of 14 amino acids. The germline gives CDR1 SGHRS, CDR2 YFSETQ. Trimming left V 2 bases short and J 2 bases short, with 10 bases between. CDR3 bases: TGCGCCAGCAGCTTAGGCCTAGGGAACTATGGCTACACCTTC. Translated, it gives CASSLGLGNYGYTF.

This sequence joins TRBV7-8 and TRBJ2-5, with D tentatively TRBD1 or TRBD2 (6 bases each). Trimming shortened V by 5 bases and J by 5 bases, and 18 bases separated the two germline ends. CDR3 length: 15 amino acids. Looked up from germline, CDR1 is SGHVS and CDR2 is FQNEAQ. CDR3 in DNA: TGTGCCAGCAGCCTAGATTGGGGGGCACGGGAGACCCAGTACTTC. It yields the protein CASSLDWGARETQYF.

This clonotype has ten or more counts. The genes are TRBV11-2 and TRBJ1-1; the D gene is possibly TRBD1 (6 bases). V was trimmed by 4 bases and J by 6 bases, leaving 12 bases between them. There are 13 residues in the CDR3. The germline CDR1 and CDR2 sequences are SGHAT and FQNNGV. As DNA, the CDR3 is TGTGCCAGCAGCTCGACAGGTGGTTCTGAAGCTTTCTTT. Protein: CASSSTGGSEAFF.

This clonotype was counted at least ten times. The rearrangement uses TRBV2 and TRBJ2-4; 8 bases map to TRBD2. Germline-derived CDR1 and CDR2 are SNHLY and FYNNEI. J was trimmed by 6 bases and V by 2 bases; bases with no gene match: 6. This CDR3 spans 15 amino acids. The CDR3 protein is CASSETGGGINIQYF. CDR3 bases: TGTGCCAGCAGTGAAACGGGAGGGGGGATAAACATTCAGTACTTC. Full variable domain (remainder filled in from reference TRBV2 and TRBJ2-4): EPEVTQTPSHQVTQMGQEVILRCVPISNHLYFYWYRQILGQKVEFLVSFYNNEISEKSEIFDDQFSVERPDGSNFTLKIRSTKLEDSAMYFCASSETGGGINIQYFGAGTRLSVL.

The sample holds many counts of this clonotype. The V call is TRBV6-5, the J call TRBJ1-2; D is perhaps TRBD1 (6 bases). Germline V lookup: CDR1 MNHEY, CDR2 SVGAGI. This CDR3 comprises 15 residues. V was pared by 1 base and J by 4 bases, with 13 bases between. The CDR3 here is CASSYWGGMSYGYTF. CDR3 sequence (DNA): TGTGCCAGCAGTTACTGGGGGGGCATGAGCTATGGCTACACCTTC.

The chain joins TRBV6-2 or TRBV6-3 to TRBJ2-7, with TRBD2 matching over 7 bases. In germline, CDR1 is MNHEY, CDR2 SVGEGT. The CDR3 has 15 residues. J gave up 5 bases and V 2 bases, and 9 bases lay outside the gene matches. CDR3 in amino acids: CASSYPSSGIHEQYF. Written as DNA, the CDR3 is TGTGCCAGCAGTTACCCGAGCAGCGGGATCCACGAGCAGTACTTC.

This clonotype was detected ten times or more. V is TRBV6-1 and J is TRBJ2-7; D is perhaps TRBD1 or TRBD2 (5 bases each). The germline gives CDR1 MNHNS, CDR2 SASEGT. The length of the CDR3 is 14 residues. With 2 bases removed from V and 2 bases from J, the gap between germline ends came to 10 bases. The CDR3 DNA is TGTGCCAGCAGTGAATGGGACCGGACCTACGAGCAGTACTTC. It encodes CASSEWDRTYEQYF.

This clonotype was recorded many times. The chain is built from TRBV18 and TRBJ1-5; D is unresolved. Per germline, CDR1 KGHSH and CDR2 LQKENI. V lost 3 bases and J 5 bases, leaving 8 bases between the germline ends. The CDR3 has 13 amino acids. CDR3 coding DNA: TGTGCCAGCTCACCGGATGTGGATCAGCCCCAGCATTTT. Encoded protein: CASSPDVDQPQHF.

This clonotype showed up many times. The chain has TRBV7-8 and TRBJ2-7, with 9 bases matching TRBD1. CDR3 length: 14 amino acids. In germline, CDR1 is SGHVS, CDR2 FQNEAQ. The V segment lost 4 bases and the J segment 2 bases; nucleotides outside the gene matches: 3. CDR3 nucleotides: TGTGCCAGCAGCTACGGGACAGGGACCTACGAGCAGTACTTC. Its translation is CASSYGTGTYEQYF.

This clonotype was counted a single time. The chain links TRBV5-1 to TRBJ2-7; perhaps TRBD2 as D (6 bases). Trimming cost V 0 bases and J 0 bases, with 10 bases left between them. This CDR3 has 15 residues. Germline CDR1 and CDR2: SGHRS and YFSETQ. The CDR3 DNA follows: TGCGCCAGCAGCTTGGATACGGGGGTCTCCTACGAGCAGTACTTC. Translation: CASSLDTGVSYEQYF.

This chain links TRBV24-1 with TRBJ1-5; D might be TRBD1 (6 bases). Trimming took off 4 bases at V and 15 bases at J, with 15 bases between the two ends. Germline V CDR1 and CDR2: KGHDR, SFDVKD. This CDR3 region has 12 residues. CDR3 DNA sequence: TGTGCCACCAGTGACAGGGGAGAAGTTGTGCATTTT. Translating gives CATSDRGEVVHF.

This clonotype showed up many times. CDR3 in amino acids: CASSVGRRAGVTEAFF. The CDR3 DNA reads as TGTGCCAGCAGCGTAGGACGGAGGGCTGGGGTCACTGAAGCTTTCTTT. The chain links TRBV9 to TRBJ1-1; D is undetermined. The germline V and J ends were trimmed by 0 bases and 4 bases, with 16 bases remaining between them. CDR1 and CDR2 from the germline V gene are SGDLS and YYNGEE. This CDR3 region has 16 residues. Full variable domain (rest looked up from reference TRBV9 and TRBJ1-1): DSGVTQTPKHLITATGQRVTLRCSPRSGDLSVYWYQQSLDQGLQFLIQYYNGEERAKGNILERFSAQQFPDLHSELNLSSLELGDSALYFCASSVGRRAGVTEAFFGQGTRLTVV.

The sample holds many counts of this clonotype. CDR3 protein: CASNAPITRPYEQYF. The CDR3 DNA reads TGTGCCAGCAATGCCCCGATTACGAGACCCTACGAGCAGTACTTC. The chain is built from TRBV2 and TRBJ2-7; no clear D gene. CDR3 length: 15 amino acids. Trimming took off 7 bases at V and 2 bases at J, with 18 bases between the two ends. The germline V gene encodes CDR1 SNHLY and CDR2 FYNNEI.

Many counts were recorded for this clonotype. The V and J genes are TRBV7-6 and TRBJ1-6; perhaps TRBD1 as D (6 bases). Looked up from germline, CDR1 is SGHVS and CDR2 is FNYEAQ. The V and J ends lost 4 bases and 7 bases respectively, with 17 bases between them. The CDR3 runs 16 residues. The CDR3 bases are TGTGCCAGCAGCTCTAGAGCCGGGGGGGCGAATTCACCCCTCCACTTT. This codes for CASSSRAGGANSPLHF. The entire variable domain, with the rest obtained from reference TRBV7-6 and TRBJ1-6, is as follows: GAGVSQSPRYKVTKRGQDVALRCDPISGHVSLYWYRQALGQGPEFLTYFNYEAQQDKSGLPNDRFSAERPEGSISTLTIQRTEQRDSAMYRCASSSRAGGANSPLHFGNGTRLTVT.

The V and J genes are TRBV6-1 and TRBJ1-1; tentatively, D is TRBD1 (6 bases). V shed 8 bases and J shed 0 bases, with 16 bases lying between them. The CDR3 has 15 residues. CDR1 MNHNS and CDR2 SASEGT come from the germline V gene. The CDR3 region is CASGRGGTLNTEAFF. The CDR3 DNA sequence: TGTGCCAGCGGAAGGGGGGGGACCTTGAACACTGAAGCTTTCTTT.

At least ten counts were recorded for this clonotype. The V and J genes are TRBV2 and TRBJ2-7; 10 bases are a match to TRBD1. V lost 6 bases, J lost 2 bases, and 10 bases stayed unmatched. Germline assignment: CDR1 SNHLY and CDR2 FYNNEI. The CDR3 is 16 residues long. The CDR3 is CASRSASGTGAYEQYF. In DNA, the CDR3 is TGTGCCAGCAGGTCTGCTTCCGGGACAGGGGCCTACGAGCAGTACTTC.

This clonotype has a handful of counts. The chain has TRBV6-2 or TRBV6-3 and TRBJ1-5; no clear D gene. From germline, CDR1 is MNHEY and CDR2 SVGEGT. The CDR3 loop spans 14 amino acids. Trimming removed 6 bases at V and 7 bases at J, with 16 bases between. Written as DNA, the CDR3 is TGTGCCAGCAGCCCCTCAGCAGATGTCCAGCCCCAGCATTTT. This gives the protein CASSPSADVQPQHF.

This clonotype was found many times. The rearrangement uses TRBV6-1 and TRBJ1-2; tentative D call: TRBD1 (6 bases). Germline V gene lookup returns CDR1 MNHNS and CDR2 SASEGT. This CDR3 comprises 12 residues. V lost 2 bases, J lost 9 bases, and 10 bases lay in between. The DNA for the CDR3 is TGTGCCAGCAGTGAAAGGGGGGTTAGCTACACCTTC. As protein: CASSERGVSYTF.

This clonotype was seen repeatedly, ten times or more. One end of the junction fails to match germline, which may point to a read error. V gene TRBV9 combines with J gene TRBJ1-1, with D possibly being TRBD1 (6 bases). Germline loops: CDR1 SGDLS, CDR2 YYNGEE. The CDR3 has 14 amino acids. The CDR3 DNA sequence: TGTGCCAGCAGCCCAATTTTGGGGGGCACTGAAGCCTTCTTT. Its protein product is CASSPILGGTEAFF.

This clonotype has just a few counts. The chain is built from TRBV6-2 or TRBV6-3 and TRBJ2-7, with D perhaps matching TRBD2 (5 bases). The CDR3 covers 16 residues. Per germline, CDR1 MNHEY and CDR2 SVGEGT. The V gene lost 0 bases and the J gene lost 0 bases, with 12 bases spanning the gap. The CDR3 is CASSYSTTTISYEQYF. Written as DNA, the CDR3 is TGTGCCAGCAGTTACTCAACGACTACTATCTCCTACGAGCAGTACTTC.

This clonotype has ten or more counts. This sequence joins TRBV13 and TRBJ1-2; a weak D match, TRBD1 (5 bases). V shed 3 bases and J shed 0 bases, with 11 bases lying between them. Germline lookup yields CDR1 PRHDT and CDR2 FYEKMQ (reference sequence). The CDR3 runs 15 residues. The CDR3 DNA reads TGTGCCAGCAGCTTCCAGGGTACTTCTAACTATGGCTACACCTTC. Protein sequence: CASSFQGTSNYGYTF.

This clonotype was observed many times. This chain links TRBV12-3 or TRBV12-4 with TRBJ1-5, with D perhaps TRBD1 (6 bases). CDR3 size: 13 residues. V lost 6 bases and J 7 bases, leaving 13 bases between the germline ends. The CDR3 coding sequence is TGTGCCAGCAGCTTTAGGGGGGGACAGCCCCAGCATTTT. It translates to CASSFRGGQPQHF.

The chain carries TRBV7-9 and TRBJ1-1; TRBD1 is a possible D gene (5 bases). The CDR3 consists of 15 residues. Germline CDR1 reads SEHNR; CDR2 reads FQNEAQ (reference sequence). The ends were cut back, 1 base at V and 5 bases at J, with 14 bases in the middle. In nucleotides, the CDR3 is TGTGCCAGCAGCTTAGTGGAGGGGCTGAGGACTGAAGCTTTCTTT. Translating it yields CASSLVEGLRTEAFF.

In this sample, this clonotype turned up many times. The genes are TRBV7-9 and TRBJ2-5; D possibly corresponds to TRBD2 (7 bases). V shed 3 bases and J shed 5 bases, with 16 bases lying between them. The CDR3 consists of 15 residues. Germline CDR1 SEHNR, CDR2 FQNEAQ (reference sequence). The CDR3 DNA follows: TGTGCCAGCAGCTTTCCCTCCGGGGGGCGGGAGACCCAGTACTTC. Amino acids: CASSFPSGGRETQYF.

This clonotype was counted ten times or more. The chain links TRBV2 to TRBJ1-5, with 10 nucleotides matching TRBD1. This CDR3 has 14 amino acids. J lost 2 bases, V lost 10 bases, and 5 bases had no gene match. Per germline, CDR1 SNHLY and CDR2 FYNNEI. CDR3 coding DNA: TGTGCCACCGGACAGGGGGTGGGCAATCAGCCCCAGCATTTT. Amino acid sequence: CATGQGVGNQPQHF.

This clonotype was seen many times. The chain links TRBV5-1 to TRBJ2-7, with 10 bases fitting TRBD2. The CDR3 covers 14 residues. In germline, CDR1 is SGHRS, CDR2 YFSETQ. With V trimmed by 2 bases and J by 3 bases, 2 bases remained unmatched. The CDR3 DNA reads TGCGCCAGCAGCTTTTCTAGCGGGAGCTACGAGCAGTACTTC. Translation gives CASSFSSGSYEQYF.

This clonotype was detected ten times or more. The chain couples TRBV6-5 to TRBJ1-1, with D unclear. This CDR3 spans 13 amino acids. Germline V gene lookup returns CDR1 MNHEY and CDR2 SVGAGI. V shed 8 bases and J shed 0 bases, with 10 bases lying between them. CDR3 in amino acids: CASQAAMNTEAFF. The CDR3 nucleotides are TGTGCCAGCCAAGCAGCAATGAACACTGAAGCTTTCTTT.

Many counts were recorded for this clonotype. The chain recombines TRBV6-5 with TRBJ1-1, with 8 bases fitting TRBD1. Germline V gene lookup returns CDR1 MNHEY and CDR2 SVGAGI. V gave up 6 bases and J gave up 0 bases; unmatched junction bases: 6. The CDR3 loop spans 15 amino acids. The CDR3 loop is CASRQGAVVNTEAFF. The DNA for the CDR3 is TGTGCCAGCAGGCAGGGGGCGGTTGTGAACACTGAAGCTTTCTTT.